These 12 T cell receptor beta chains originate from one sample sequenced in a study of blood T cell repertoires in COVID-19. The table came from immunoSEQ multiplex PCR; TCRdb's copy has only in-frame clones and leaves some out. The sample lists under 350,000 clones; 75% to 95% were seen once. Sequenced material: peripheral blood. These receptor sequences come from a young woman with COVID-19, enrolled during active disease.

V and J are TRBV21-1 and TRBJ2-1; TRBD2 is the table's D call, not checked against the DNA. TRBV21-1 is assigned pseudogene status. The CDR3 has 20 amino acids. The CDR3 loop is CASSKERATGTRSSYNEQFF. In DNA form, the CDR3 reads TGTGCCAGCAGCAAAGAGAGGGCCACGGGAACTCGATCTTCTTACAATGAGCAGTTCTTC.

This chain joins TRBV7-9 and TRBJ2-3; D is possibly TRBD1 (6 bases). Looked up from germline, CDR1 is SEHNR and CDR2 is FQNEAQ (reference sequence). Between the trimmed V and J ends, which lost 4 bases and 0 bases, there was a span of 8 bases. This CDR3 is 14 amino acids long. The CDR3: CASSSTGSTDTQYF. In DNA form, the CDR3 reads TGTGCCAGCAGCTCAACAGGGAGCACAGATACGCAGTATTTT.

The chain carries TRBV14 and TRBJ1-2, with no clear D. The CDR3 sequence is 13 residues long. Germline V lookup: CDR1 SGHDN, CDR2 FVKESK. V shed 6 bases and J shed 0 bases, with 8 bases lying between them. The CDR3 coding sequence is TGTGCCAGCAGTCCAATAGCTAACTATGGCTACACCTTC. Its translation is CASSPIANYGYTF.

J is TRBJ2-1 and V is TRBV7-3, with 7 bases lining up with TRBD2. The V gene end was trimmed by 5 bases and the J gene end by 2 bases; junction bases not matched to a gene: 6. Germline V lookup: CDR1 SGHTA, CDR2 FQGTGA. CDR3 length equals 15 residues. The CDR3 DNA reads as TGTGCCAGCAGCCTCTCAGGGACTACCTACAATGAGCAGTTCTTC. As protein: CASSLSGTTYNEQFF.

This rearrangement joins TRBV19 to TRBJ2-5, with D possibly being TRBD1 (6 bases). V was clipped by 4 bases and J by 0 bases, with 12 bases between them. Germline V gene sequence: CDR1 LNHDA, CDR2 SQIVND (reference sequence). There are 15 residues in the CDR3. The CDR3 loop reads CASSKSWTDQETQYF. CDR3 DNA: TGTGCCAGTAGTAAATCGTGGACAGACCAAGAGACCCAGTACTTC.

This sequence joins TRBV6-6 and TRBJ1-2; weak D call: TRBD1 (5 bases). Germline CDR1 MNHNY, CDR2 SVGAGI (reference sequence). Trimming pared 2 bases from V and 5 bases from J, leaving 18 bases between. The CDR3 covers 16 residues. The CDR3 DNA reads TGTGCCAGCAGTTACCCCCCCCCGGGGGTAGGGTATGGCTACACCTTC. This gives the protein CASSYPPPGVGYGYTF.

V usage is TRBV27 and J usage is TRBJ1-5, with a possible D match to TRBD1 (6 bases). V lost 2 bases and J lost 1, with 9 bases in between. The CDR3 totals 15 residues. The germline V gene has CDR1 MNHEY and CDR2 SMNVEV (reference sequence). CDR3 nucleotides: TGTGCCAGCAGTTTAGGGACAAACAGCAATCAGCCCCAGCATTTT. The encoded protein is CASSLGTNSNQPQHF.

The chain uses TRBV29-1 and TRBJ1-1; D is unclear. Looked up from germline, CDR1 is SQVTM and CDR2 is ANQGSEA. Trimming left V 0 bases short and J 11 bases short, with 16 bases between. This CDR3 is built from 13 residues. The CDR3 protein is CSVEDQTEGLAFF. Written as DNA, the CDR3 is TGCAGCGTTGAAGACCAGACGGAGGGCTTGGCTTTCTTT.

The J gene is TRBJ1-2, the V gene TRBV6-6, with TRBD1 as a possible D gene (6 bases). CDR3 length: 14 amino acids. Trimming stripped 6 bases from V and 1 base from J, with 12 bases between. Per germline, CDR1 MNHNY and CDR2 SVGAGI (reference sequence). CDR3 in amino acids: CASRSGTLNYGYTF. The CDR3 nucleotides are TGTGCCAGCAGATCCGGGACACTTAACTATGGCTACACCTTC.

This chain uses TRBV7-3 with TRBJ2-3, with no clear D. The CDR3 is made up of 14 amino acids. Trimming shortened V by 6 bases and J by 4 bases, and 14 bases separated the two germline ends. Germline V CDR1 and CDR2: SGHTA, FQGTGA. The CDR3 nucleotides read TGTGCCAGCAGAAGGAGCCCGACCGCAGATACGCAGTATTTT. Amino acid sequence: CASRRSPTADTQYF.

The rearrangement joins TRBV29-1 to TRBJ2-7; 8 bases match TRBD2. This CDR3 region has 13 residues. Germline CDR1 and CDR2: SQVTM and ANQGSEA. V was pared by 6 bases and J by 2 bases, with 6 bases of the junction left unmatched. The CDR3 coding sequence is TGCAGCGTCCTAATAGCGGGAACCTACGAGCAGTACTTC. Its protein is CSVLIAGTYEQYF.

Written as DNA, the CDR3 is TGTGCCAGCAGCCCACAGGAGTCCCAGGGCCGTGTCCTGTTTTTT. This encodes CASSPQESQGRVLFF. The genes are TRBV7-9 and TRBJ1-4, with D maybe TRBD1 (5 bases). Trimming removed 5 bases from V and 14 bases from J, with 24 bases in between. CDR3 length: 15 amino acids. Germline CDR1 SEHNR, CDR2 FQNEAQ (reference sequence).